This entry features one T cell receptor (beta chain) sequence. As yet, its antigen is unknown. The treatment: 15 to 20 received Ad26.COV2.S at low or high dose, single or two shots; several received placebo; per-sample allocation not given. Day 63 following the first vaccine or placebo injection was when the samples were taken. An adult donor aged 18-55 years was enrolled in Boston. After removal of 1 base from V and 1 base from J, the junction contained 2 bases not matched to a gene. The germline V gene encodes CDR1 LNHNV and CDR2 YYDKDF (reference sequence). There are 15 residues in the CDR3. The sample originates from a study of Ad26.COV2.S vaccination and SARS-CoV-2 variants. General observations from the study: Non-spike TCR breadth showed similarity between vaccine and placebo recipients. Reported findings describe substantial breadth in spike-specific CD8+ and CD4+ T cell responses following vaccination. Placebo recipients showed lower spike-specific TCR breadth than vaccinees.

Sequenced by immunoSEQ multiplex PCR; TCRdb stores in-frame clones only, minus some. The data contain some 520,000 clones, around 88% of them singletons. Sequences were derived from peripheral blood, sampled in a trial of Ad26.COV2.S vaccine versus placebo. The genes are TRBV15 and TRBJ2-5; 8 bases agree with TRBD1. This clonotype originated in a person aged 18 to 59 who received the Ad26.COV2.S COVID-19 vaccine or a placebo. For the CDR3, the DNA is TGTGCCACCAGCAGAGCGGGACAGGTCCAAGAGACCCAGTACTTC. This codes for CATSRAGQVQETQYF.